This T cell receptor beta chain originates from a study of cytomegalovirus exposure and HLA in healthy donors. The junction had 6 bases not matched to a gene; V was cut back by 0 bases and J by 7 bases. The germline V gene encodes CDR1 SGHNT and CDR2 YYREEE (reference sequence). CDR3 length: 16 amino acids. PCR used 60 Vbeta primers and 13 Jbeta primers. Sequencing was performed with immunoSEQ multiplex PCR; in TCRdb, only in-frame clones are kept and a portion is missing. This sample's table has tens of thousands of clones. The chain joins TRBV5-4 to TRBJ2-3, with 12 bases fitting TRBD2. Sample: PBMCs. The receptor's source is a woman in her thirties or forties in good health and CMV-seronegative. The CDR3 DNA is TGTGCCAGCAGCTTGGGACTAGCGGGAGTAACGTATACGCAGTATTTT. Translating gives CASSLGLAGVTYTQYF. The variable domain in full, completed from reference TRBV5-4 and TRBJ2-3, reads ETGVTQSPTHLIKTRGQQVTLRCSSQSGHNTVSWYQQALGQGPQFIFQYYREEENGRGNFPPRFSGLQFPNYSSELNVNALELDDSALYLCASSLGLAGVTYTQYFGPGTRLTVL.